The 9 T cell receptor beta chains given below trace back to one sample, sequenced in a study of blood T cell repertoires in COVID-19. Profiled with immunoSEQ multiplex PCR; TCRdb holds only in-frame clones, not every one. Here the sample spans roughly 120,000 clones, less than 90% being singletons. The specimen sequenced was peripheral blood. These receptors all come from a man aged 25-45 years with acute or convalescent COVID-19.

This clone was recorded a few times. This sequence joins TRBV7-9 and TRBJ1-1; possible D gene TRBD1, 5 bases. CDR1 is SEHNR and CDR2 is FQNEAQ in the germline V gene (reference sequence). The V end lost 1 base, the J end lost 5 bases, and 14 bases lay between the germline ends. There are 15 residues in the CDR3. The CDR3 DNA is TGTGCCAGCAGCTTAGATATAGGGGAAAGGACTGAAGCTTTCTTT. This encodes CASSLDIGERTEAFF.

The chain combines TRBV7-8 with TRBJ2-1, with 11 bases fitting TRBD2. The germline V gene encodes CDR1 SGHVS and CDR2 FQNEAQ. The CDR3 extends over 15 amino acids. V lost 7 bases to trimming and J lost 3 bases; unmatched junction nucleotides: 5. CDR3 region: CASTKTSGVYNEQFF. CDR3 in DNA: TGTGCCAGCACCAAGACTAGCGGGGTCTACAATGAGCAGTTCTTC.

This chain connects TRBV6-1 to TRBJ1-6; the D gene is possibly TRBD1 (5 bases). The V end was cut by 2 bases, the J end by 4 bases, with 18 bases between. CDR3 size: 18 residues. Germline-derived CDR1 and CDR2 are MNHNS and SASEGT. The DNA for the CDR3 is TGTGCCAGCAGTGAACAGAGGCCGGGGGTGGAATATAATTCACCCCTCCACTTT. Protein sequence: CASSEQRPGVEYNSPLHF.

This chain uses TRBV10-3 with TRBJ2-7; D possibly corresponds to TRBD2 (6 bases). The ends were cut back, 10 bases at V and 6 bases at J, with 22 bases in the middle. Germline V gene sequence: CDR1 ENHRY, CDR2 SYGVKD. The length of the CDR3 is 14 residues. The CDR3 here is CATRSPGDASEQYF. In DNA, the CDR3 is TGTGCCACCAGATCTCCGGGGGATGCCTCCGAGCAGTACTTC.

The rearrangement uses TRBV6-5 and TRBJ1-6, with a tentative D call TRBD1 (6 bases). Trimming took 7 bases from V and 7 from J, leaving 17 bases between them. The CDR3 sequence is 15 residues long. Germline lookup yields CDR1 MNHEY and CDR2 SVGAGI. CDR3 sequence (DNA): TGTGCCAGCACCGCCGAAGGGGGATTAAATTCACCCCTCCACTTT. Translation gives CASTAEGGLNSPLHF.

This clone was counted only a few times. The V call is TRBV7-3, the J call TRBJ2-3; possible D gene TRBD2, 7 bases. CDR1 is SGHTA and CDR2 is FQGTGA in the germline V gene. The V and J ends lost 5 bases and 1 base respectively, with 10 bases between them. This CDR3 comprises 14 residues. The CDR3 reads CASSDGGRTDTQYF. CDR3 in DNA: TGTGCCAGCAGCGACGGGGGGCGCACAGATACGCAGTATTTT.

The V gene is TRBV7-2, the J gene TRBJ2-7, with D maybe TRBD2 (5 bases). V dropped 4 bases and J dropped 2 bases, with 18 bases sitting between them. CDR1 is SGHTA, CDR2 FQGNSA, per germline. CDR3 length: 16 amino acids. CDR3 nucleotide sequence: TGTGCCAGCAGCTACACAACCGGGATCCCGACCTACGAGCAGTACTTC. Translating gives CASSYTTGIPTYEQYF.

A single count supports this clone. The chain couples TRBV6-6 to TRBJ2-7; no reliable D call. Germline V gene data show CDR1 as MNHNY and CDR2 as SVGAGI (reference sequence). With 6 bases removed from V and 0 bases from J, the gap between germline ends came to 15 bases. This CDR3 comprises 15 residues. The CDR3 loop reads CASRAATLSSYEQYF. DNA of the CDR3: TGTGCCAGCAGGGCGGCGACCCTTAGCTCCTACGAGCAGTACTTC.

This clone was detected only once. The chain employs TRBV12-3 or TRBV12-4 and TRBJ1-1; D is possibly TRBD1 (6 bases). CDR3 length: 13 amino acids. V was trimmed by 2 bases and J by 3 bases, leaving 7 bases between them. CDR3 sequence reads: CASSLKGDTEAFF. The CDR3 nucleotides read TGTGCCAGCAGTTTAAAGGGGGACACTGAAGCTTTCTTT.